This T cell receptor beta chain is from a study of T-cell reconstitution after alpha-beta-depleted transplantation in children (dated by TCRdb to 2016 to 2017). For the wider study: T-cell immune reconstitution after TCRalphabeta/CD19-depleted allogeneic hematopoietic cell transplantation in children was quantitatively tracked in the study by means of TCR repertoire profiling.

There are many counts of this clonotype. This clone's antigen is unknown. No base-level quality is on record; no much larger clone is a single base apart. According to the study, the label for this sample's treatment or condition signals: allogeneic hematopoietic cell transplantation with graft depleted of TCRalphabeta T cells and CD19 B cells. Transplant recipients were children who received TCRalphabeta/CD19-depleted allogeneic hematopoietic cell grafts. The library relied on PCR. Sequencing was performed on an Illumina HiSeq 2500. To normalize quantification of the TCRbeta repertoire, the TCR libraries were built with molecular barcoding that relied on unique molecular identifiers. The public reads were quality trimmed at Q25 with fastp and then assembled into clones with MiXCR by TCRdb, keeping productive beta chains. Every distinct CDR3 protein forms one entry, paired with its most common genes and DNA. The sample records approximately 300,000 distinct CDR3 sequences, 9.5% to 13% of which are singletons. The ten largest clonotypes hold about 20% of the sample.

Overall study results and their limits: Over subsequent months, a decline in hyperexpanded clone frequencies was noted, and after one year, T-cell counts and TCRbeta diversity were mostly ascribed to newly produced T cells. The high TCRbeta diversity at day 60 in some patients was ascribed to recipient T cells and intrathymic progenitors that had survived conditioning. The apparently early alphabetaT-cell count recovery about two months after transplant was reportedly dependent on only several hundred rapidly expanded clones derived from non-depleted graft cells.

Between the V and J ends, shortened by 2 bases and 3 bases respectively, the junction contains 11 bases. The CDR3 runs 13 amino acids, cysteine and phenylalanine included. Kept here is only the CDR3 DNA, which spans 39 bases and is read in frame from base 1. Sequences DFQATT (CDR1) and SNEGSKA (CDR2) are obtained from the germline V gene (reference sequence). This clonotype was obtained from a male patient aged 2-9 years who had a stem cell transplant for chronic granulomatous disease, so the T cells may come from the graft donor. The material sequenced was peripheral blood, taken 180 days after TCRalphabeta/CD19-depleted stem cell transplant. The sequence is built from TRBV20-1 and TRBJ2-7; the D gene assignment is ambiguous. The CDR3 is CSARKRLSYEQYF. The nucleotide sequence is TGCAGTGCTAGAAAGAGGTTAAGCTACGAGCAGTACTTC.